A few counts support the clone carrying this T cell receptor delta chain. As yet, its antigen is unknown. Sequences come from RNA converted to cDNA by reverse transcription. CDR3 amplicons came from multiplex PCR with pooled V-gene forward and constant-region reverse primers. TCRdb repeated clone calling on the multiplex PCR reads with CATT. The sample shows roughly 55,000 delta-chain clones, roughly 15% of them seen only once. This specimen comes from a study of Vδ1+ human thymocytes. General study points: Thymic TRG and TRD repertoires appeared highly polyclonal.

V trimming: 3 bases; J trimming: 5 bases; junction bases outside the gene matches: 14. CDR1 is TSWWSYY and CDR2 is QGS in the germline V gene. The length of the CDR3 is 17 residues. Specimen: Vdelta1+ gamma-delta thymocytes from the thymus. As to subset: FACS-sorted CD3+ TCRalphabeta- TCRVdelta1+ TCRVdelta2- thymocytes. The receptor was derived from a boy younger than two who had congenital heart surgery. This chain uses TRDV1 with TRDJ1, with TRDD3 identical over 8 bases. The CDR3 DNA reads as TGTGCTCTTGGGGACCAACCACCACTCACTGGGGGTGATAAACTCATCTTT. Translated, it gives CALGDQPPLTGGDKLIF.